This T cell receptor beta chain comes out of a study of blood T cell repertoires in COVID-19. Study summary: Spain, Italy and the United States supplied samples that represented acute and convalescent COVID-19. In each case, the material was cDNA or gDNA derived from T cells, B-cell-depleted T cells, or PBMCs.

Study processing details: For nucleated cells, counts were estimated from reference gene primer amplification. TCRdb's table, derived via immunoSEQ multiplex PCR, lists solely in-frame clones and lacks some. For V, J and clone size, that table is used; D and trimming come from the DNA. The table has 150,000 to 200,000 clones, roughly four fifths seen once. V lost 0 bases, J lost 2 bases, and 3 bases stayed unmatched. CDR1 is SGHVS and CDR2 is FQNEAQ in the germline V gene. This CDR3 region has 15 residues. The sequenced sample consisted of peripheral blood. This clonotype was obtained from a human donor in a cohort sampled during active COVID-19. The J gene is TRBJ2-7, the V gene TRBV7-8; 8 bases align to TRBD1. This CDR3 is CASSLAATGAYEQYF. The CDR3 region has the DNA TGTGCCAGCAGCTTAGCGGCGACAGGGGCCTACGAGCAGTACTTC.